This T cell receptor (beta chain) was captured by sequencing in a study of blood T cell repertoires in COVID-19 (TCRdb year 2020). Some background on the complete study: Collaborator samples came from the United States, Italy and Spain and covered acute and convalescent phases of COVID-19. Where available, HLA class I and class II types were taken from metadata supplied by the sample provider and were not determined by assay-based typing. Samples came from the ongoing ImmuneRACE study (first 160 participants) plus 1,254 subjects from 6 global collaborators. Sample metadata almost always included a de-identified subject ID, COVID-19 status, age in years and sex. The material from the prospective study consisted of cDNA or gDNA derived from T cells, B-cell-depleted T cells, or PBMCs. A freely available public database, intended as a resource for researchers studying the immune response to SARS-CoV-2, is where the repertoires were released. Subjects who had been exposed to COVID-19, were actively infected with it, or had recovered from it provided the deeply sampled blood TCRbeta repertoires that made up the dataset. General findings and caveats noted by the study authors: The quantity of clinical and demographic metadata differed by source and by participant and was supplied without curation.

V is pruned by 5 bases and J by 8 bases, leaving 5 bases of the junction without a gene match. The CDR3 spans 13 residues, from the cysteine through the phenylalanine. The entry retains the CDR3 DNA only, 39 bases that are in frame from base 1. The collaborating institutions used their own protocols to collect whole blood in K2EDTA tubes. For TCRbeta analysis, collaborators shipped samples as frozen whole blood, isolated PBMCs, or DNA extracted from either of those sample types. Turning to this clone: Its antigen is still unknown. Per-base qualities were not stored, and no clone one base away is much larger.

TCRbeta CDR3 regions were amplified from genomic DNA using the immunoSEQ Assay, a bias-controlled multiplex PCR. On the authors' methods: The number of nucleated cells in each sample was estimated by amplification of reference gene primers within the assay. Sequence reads were collapsed and filtered to measure the absolute abundance of every unique TCRbeta CDR3 rearrangement. Productive Simpson clonality was computed per sample as the square root of Simpson's diversity index over productive rearrangements. Not all clones reach the TCRdb copy of this immuneACCESS table, which keeps in-frame sequences only. Checked studies attribute under half of the gap to unresolved V genes and leave the rest unexplained. The V and J calls and clone size are taken from that table; D and trimming were inferred from the DNA. The sample table holds roughly 200,000 clones, of which around 85% were seen once. About 10% of the sample is held by the ten biggest clonotypes.

Rearrangement joined TRBV12-3 or TRBV12-4 to TRBJ2-4; 8 bases in the junction line up with TRBD2. Sequencing was carried out using peripheral blood. This receptor was taken from a human donor with active or convalescent COVID-19. The donor label of this sample is uncertain. CDR3 loop: CASSAREEDIQYF. The DNA sequence follows: TGTGCCAGCAGTGCGCGGGAGGAGGACATTCAGTACTTC.